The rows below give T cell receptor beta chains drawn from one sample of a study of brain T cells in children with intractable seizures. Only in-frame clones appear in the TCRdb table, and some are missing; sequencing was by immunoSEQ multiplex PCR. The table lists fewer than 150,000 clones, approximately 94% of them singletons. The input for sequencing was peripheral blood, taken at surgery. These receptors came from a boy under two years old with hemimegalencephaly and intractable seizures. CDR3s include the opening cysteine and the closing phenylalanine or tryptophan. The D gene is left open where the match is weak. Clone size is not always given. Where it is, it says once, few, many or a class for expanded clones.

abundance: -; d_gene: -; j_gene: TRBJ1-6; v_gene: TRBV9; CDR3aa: CASSPQSSYNSPLHF; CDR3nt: TGTGCCAGCAGCCCACAGAGCTCCTATAATTCACCCCTCCACTTT
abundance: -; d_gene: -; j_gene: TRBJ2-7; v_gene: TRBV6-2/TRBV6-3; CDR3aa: CASSVRDPTYNEQYF; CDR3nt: TGTGCCAGCAGTGTCCGGGACCCCACTTACAACGAGCAGTACTTC
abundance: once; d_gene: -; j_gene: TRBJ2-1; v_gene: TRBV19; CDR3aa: CASSIDTGGTQNGEQFF; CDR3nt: TGTGCCAGTAGTATAGATACGGGCGGGACTCAAAATGGGGAGCAGTTCTTC
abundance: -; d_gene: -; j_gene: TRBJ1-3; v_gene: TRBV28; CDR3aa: CASSSEGRPNTIYF; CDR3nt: TGTGCCAGCAGCTCAGAGGGACGACCGAACACCATATATTTT
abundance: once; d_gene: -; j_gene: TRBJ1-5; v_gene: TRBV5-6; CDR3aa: CASSLAGQPNQPQHF; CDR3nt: TGTGCCAGCAGCTTGGCAGGGCAGCCCAATCAGCCCCAGCATTTT
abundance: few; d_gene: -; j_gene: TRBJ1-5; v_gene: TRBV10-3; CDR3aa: CAISDPEGNQPQHF; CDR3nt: TGTGCCATCAGTGACCCGGAGGGCAATCAGCCCCAGCATTTT
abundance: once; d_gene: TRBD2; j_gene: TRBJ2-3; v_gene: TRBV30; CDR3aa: CAWGLAGADTQYF; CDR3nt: TGTGCCTGGGGACTAGCGGGAGCAGATACGCAGTATTTT
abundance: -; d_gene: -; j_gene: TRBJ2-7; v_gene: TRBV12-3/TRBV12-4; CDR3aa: CASSPVGSEQYF; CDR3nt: TGTGCCAGCAGCCCCGTAGGGTCCGAGCAGTACTTC
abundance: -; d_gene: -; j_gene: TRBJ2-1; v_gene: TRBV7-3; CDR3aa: CASSLSRGRAPYNEQFF; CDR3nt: TGTGCCAGCAGCTTATCCCGCGGGCGGGCGCCCTACAATGAGCAGTTCTTC
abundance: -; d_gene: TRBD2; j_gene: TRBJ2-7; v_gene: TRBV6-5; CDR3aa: CASSSLAGTYEQYF; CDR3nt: TGTGCCAGCAGTTCCCTAGCGGGGACCTACGAGCAGTACTTC
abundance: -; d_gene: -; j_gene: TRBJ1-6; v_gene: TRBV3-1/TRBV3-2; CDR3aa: CASSLGPNYSPLHF; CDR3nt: TGTGCCAGCAGCCTCGGGCCAAATTATTCACCCCTCCACTTT
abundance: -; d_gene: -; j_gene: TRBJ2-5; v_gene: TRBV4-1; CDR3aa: CASSQEWDWAQETQYF; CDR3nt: TGCGCCAGCAGCCAAGAATGGGATTGGGCCCAAGAGACCCAGTACTTC
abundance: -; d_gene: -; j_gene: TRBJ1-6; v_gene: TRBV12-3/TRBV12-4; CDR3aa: CASTHMGSLSLHF; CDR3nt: TGTGCCAGCACCCATATGGGGTCCCTTAGCCTCCACTTT
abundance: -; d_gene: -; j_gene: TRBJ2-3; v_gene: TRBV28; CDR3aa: CASSRVVDPRYTQYF; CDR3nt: TGTGCCAGCAGCCGTGTGGTCGACCCCAGGTATACGCAGTATTTT